Presented here are 31 T cell receptor beta chains from one specimen sequenced in a study of human T cells and chemical hapten exposure. The sample's time point: pre-sensitization, week 0. Documented treatment: therapeutic diphenylcyclopropenone sensitization with weekly scalp DPC. TCRdb used MiXCR to reprocess the RACE reads, holding one entry per CDR3 protein. The profile shows 250,000 or so distinct CDR3 sequences, approximately 8.6% of them singletons. The sample was whole blood, taken in connection with sensitization to the hapten diphenylcyclopropenone (DPC). The receptor source for this set is a woman in her 40s with alopecia areata. Some clones in this sample may be carry-over from other donors' samples.

Details on this clonotype: One junction end does not reproduce the germline sequence, and a read error may be involved. The chain joins TRBV28 to TRBJ1-1, with D possibly TRBD1 on 5 matching bases. CDR1 and CDR2 (germline): MDHEN, SYDVKM. The CDR3 is 13 amino acids. In DNA, the CDR3 is TGTACCAGCCAAAAAGACAGACGGACTGAAGCTTTCTTT. It codes for CTSQKDRRTEAFF. Full variable domain (rest looked up from reference TRBV28 and TRBJ1-1): DVKVTQSSRYLVKRTGEKVFLECVQDMDHENMFWYRQDPGLGLRLIYFSYDVKMKEKGDIPEGYSVSREKKERFSLILESASTNQTSMYLCTSQKDRRTEAFFGQGTRLTVV.

This clonotype has a count of ten or more. The genes are TRBV7-6 and TRBJ1-3; D is possibly TRBD1 (5 bases). Germline lookup yields CDR1 SGHVS and CDR2 FNYEAQ. The V gene lost 5 bases and the J gene lost 4 bases, with 6 bases spanning the gap. This CDR3 has 12 amino acids. The CDR3 bases are TGTGCCAGCAGCGAGGGGGGAAACACCATATATTTT. This sequence encodes CASSEGGNTIYF.

In this sample, this clonotype turned up many times. The chain employs TRBV12-3 or TRBV12-4 and TRBJ2-7, with D possibly being TRBD1 (5 bases). The CDR3 totals 13 residues. Between the trimmed V and J ends, which lost 3 bases and 4 bases, there was a span of 10 bases. DNA of the CDR3: TGTGCCAGCAGTTTGGGGCAGCCGTACGAGCAGTACTTC. Translation: CASSLGQPYEQYF.

In its sample, this clonotype was seen a few times. The chain is built from TRBV3-1 and TRBJ1-1; D might be TRBD1 (5 bases). Per the germline V gene, CDR1 is LGHDT and CDR2 is YNNKEL (reference sequence). Trimming took 2 bases from V and 4 from J, leaving 14 bases between them. The CDR3 runs 15 residues. CDR3 region: CASSQPQVAGTEAFF. CDR3 bases: TGTGCCAGCAGCCAACCACAGGTTGCTGGCACTGAAGCTTTCTTT. Full variable domain (outside the CDR3, taken from reference TRBV3-1 and TRBJ1-1): DTAVSQTPKYLVTQMGNDKSIKCEQNLGHDTMYWYKQDSKKFLKIMFSYNNKELIINETVPNRFSPKSPDKAHLNLHINSLELGDSAVYFCASSQPQVAGTEAFFGQGTRLTVV.

There are a few counts of this clonotype. The J gene is TRBJ2-5, the V gene TRBV3-1; D is unclear. The V end lost 3 bases, the J end lost 3 bases, and 11 bases lay between the germline ends. The CDR3 is 14 amino acids. Germline values: CDR1 LGHDT, CDR2 YNNKEL (reference sequence). CDR3: CASSHPGSKETQYF. The DNA of the CDR3 is TGTGCCAGCAGCCACCCTGGATCGAAAGAGACCCAGTACTTC.

This clonotype was seen repeatedly, ten times or more. The chain couples TRBV28 to TRBJ2-5; D is perhaps TRBD1 (6 bases). Trimming removed 4 bases at V and 2 bases at J, with 17 bases between. CDR1 MDHEN and CDR2 SYDVKM come from the germline V gene. The length of the CDR3 is 16 residues. The CDR3 sequence: CASSSLRQVIQETQYF. The CDR3 DNA reads as TGTGCCAGCAGTTCCCTCAGACAGGTTATACAAGAGACCCAGTACTTC.

The chain employs TRBV6-6 and TRBJ2-3; 12 nucleotides align to TRBD2. The germline V gene has CDR1 MNHNY and CDR2 SVGAGI (reference sequence). The CDR3 length is 15 residues. With 9 bases clipped from V and 2 bases from J, the junction kept 6 bases outside the gene matches. For the CDR3, the DNA is TGTGCCAGTACGGGGACTAGCGGGTACACAGATACGCAGTATTTT. As protein: CASTGTSGYTDTQYF.

This clonotype was recorded many times. This chain links TRBV4-1 with TRBJ1-3; perhaps TRBD1 as D (5 bases). The length of the CDR3 is 15 residues. Trimming took off 4 bases at V and 2 bases at J, with 12 bases between the two ends. From germline, CDR1 is MGHRA and CDR2 YSYEKL. The DNA of the CDR3 is TGCGCCAGCAGCCCATCCCAGGGAGCTGGAAACACCATATATTTT. This sequence encodes CASSPSQGAGNTIYF.

The chain employs TRBV20-1 and TRBJ1-1, with D unclear. The CDR3 sequence is 12 residues long. CDR1 is DFQATT, CDR2 SNEGSKA, per germline (reference sequence). V shed 3 bases and J shed 5 bases, with 10 bases lying between them. This CDR3 is CSASFGGTEAFF. The CDR3 DNA is TGCAGTGCTAGTTTCGGTGGGACTGAAGCTTTCTTT.

As for this clonotype: This is likely a read error, given that the CDR3 carries no conserved phenylalanine or tryptophan at its end. The chain links TRBV20-1 to TRBJ2-7; no clear D gene. Trimming left V 5 bases short and J 2 bases short, with 7 bases between. Looked up from germline, CDR1 is DFQATT and CDR2 is SNEGSKA (reference sequence). The CDR3 has 11 residues. This CDR3 reads CSAPLPYEQYS. The CDR3 coding sequence is TGCAGTGCTCCTCTGCCCTACGAGCAGTACTCC.

This clonotype was observed a handful of times. The chain employs TRBV4-1 and TRBJ2-7; either TRBD1 or TRBD2 may supply D (5 bases each). Deletions cut 2 bases from V and 2 bases from J, with 10 bases between. Germline V CDR1 and CDR2: MGHRA, YSYEKL. This CDR3 spans 14 amino acids. The chain's CDR3 is CASSQTGATYEQYF. The CDR3 DNA reads as TGCGCCAGCAGCCAAACCGGGGCCACCTACGAGCAGTACTTC.

A few counts support this clonotype. The genes are TRBV7-2 and TRBJ2-5; D unresolved. Trimming pared 4 bases from V and 0 bases from J, leaving 9 bases between. The CDR3 runs 14 residues. Looked up from germline, CDR1 is SGHTA and CDR2 is FQGNSA. The CDR3, as DNA: TGTGCCAGCAGCTCTACCAGGTACCAAGAGACCCAGTACTTC. Translation: CASSSTRYQETQYF.

This clonotype showed up just a few times. J is TRBJ2-4 and V is TRBV7-2; the match to TRBD2 covers 7 bases. Germline loops: CDR1 SGHTA, CDR2 FQGNSA. This CDR3 region has 17 residues. The V segment lost 4 bases and the J segment 0 bases; nucleotides outside the gene matches: 9. The CDR3 DNA is TGTGCCAGCAGCTCGGCCTACATAGCGGGAGCCAAAAACATTCAGTACTTC. It encodes CASSSAYIAGAKNIQYF.

This clonotype was seen more than once but under ten times. J is TRBJ2-5 and V is TRBV7-9, with D perhaps matching TRBD2 (6 bases). Germline lookup yields CDR1 SEHNR and CDR2 FQNEAQ (reference sequence). V was cut by 1 base and J by 5 bases, with 17 bases left in between. This CDR3 has 16 amino acids. As DNA, the CDR3 is TGTGCCAGCAGCTTAGGAGCGGGCGGGCACCGGGAGACCCAGTACTTC. Translated, it gives CASSLGAGGHRETQYF.

This clonotype was seen a few times. The chain has TRBV7-9 and TRBJ1-4; the D gene is possibly TRBD1 (5 bases). Trimming removed 4 bases at V and 1 base at J, with 16 bases between. The germline CDR1 and CDR2 sequences are SEHNR and FQNEAQ (reference sequence). The CDR3 runs 17 residues. The CDR3 DNA reads as TGTGCCAGCAGCTCGATCGGAATGGGGGTAACTAATGAAAAACTGTTTTTT. This translates into CASSSIGMGVTNEKLFF.

This clonotype was recorded many times. This rearrangement joins TRBV6-2 or TRBV6-3 to TRBJ1-2; the match to TRBD1 covers 7 bases. The CDR3 has 13 amino acids. Per the germline V gene, CDR1 is MNHEY and CDR2 is SVGEGT. The trim removed 6 bases at V and 4 bases at J, leaving 5 bases unmatched. In DNA, the CDR3 is TGTGCCAGCAGGCGGGACAGCCCCTATGGCTACACCTTC. It specifies CASRRDSPYGYTF.

The chain employs TRBV5-1 and TRBJ1-1, with 8 bases matching TRBD1. Per the germline V gene, CDR1 is SGHRS and CDR2 is YFSETQ. J lost 12 bases, V lost 5 bases, and 12 bases had no gene match. The CDR3 runs 13 residues. For the CDR3, the DNA is TGCGCCAGCAGACCATTGAACCAGGGGGCCCCTTTCTTT. Its protein is CASRPLNQGAPFF.

The V and J genes are TRBV6-5 and TRBJ2-6; 11 nucleotides match TRBD1. Germline V gives CDR1 MNHEY, CDR2 SVGAGI. The CDR3 spans 17 residues. Trimming took 6 bases from V and 0 from J; bases not matched to a gene: 4. CDR3 DNA sequence: TGTGCCAGCAGCCGGACAGGGGGCTTCTCTGGGGCCAACGTCCTGACTTTC. It encodes CASSRTGGFSGANVLTF.

The chain joins TRBV7-6 to TRBJ1-1; D perhaps matches TRBD1 (5 bases). The CDR3 spans 17 residues. The germline V and J ends were trimmed by 4 bases and 0 bases, with 18 bases remaining between them. Germline CDR1 SGHVS, CDR2 FNYEAQ. CDR3 DNA: TGTGCCAGCAGCTCATACGGGCGGGGACGTATGAACACTGAAGCTTTCTTT. This sequence encodes CASSSYGRGRMNTEAFF.

This clonotype was seen repeatedly, ten times or more. V and J are TRBV7-2 and TRBJ2-1; a possible D gene is TRBD1 (6 bases). The CDR3 is made up of 15 amino acids. Trimming stripped 5 bases from V and 1 base from J, with 12 bases between. Germline V gene lookup returns CDR1 SGHTA and CDR2 FQGNSA. The chain's CDR3 is CASSITGTSYNEQFF. The CDR3 DNA follows: TGTGCCAGCAGCATTACAGGGACGTCCTACAATGAGCAGTTCTTC.

V and J are TRBV7-2 and TRBJ2-7; D gene uncertain. Germline CDR1 is SGHTA and CDR2 is FQGNSA. V was cut by 1 base and J by 0 bases, with 16 bases left in between. The CDR3 has 17 residues. Written as DNA, the CDR3 is TGTGCCAGCAGCTTAGGCCGACTGGCGGCTTTCTCCTACGAGCAGTACTTC. Its translation: CASSLGRLAAFSYEQYF. Full variable domain (missing parts from reference TRBV7-2 and TRBJ2-7): GAGVSQSPSNKVTEKGKDVELRCDPISGHTALYWYRQSLGQGLEFLIYFQGNSAPDKSGLPSDRFSAERTGGSVSTLTIQRTQQEDSAVYLCASSLGRLAAFSYEQYFGPGTRLTVT.

The table lists this clonotype with a few counts. The J gene is TRBJ2-2, the V gene TRBV20-1; 8 bases match TRBD1. Germline V gene data show CDR1 as DFQATT and CDR2 as SNEGSKA (reference sequence). The trim removed 1 base at V and 3 bases at J, leaving 1 base unmatched. This CDR3 is 14 amino acids long. CDR3 region: CSARARGHTGELFF. DNA for the CDR3: TGCAGTGCTAGAGCCAGGGGGCACACCGGGGAGCTGTTTTTT.

V usage is TRBV28 and J usage is TRBJ2-3, with TRBD1 matching over 7 bases. In germline, CDR1 is MDHEN, CDR2 SYDVKM. V dropped 5 bases and J dropped 6; count of bases not matched to a gene: 11. This CDR3 is 15 amino acids long. CDR3 sequence reads: CASSPGTASADTQYF. The CDR3, as DNA: TGTGCCAGCAGTCCCGGGACAGCCTCTGCGGATACGCAGTATTTT. The full variable domain, its missing parts supplied by reference TRBV28 and TRBJ2-3, is DVKVTQSSRYLVKRTGEKVFLECVQDMDHENMFWYRQDPGLGLRLIYFSYDVKMKEKGDIPEGYSVSREKKERFSLILESASTNQTSMYLCASSPGTASADTQYFGPGTRLTVL.

The V and J genes are TRBV28 and TRBJ2-7, with D perhaps given as TRBD1 or TRBD2 (5 bases each). This CDR3 contains 13 residues. CDR1 is MDHEN and CDR2 is SYDVKM in the germline V gene. Trimming took off 9 bases at V and 1 base at J, with 13 bases between the two ends. CDR3 residues: CASTLWGSYEQYF. CDR3 nucleotide sequence: TGTGCCAGTACCCTGTGGGGGTCCTACGAGCAGTACTTC.

This clonotype has more than one count but fewer than ten. The chain has TRBV9 and TRBJ2-5; TRBD1 matches at 10 bases. The CDR3 is made up of 17 amino acids. J lost 2 bases, V lost 5 bases, and 12 bases had no gene match. Germline CDR1 is SGDLS and CDR2 is YYNGEE. In DNA, the CDR3 is TGTGCCAGCAGTACTTGGGACAGGGGCCTTTGGCAAGAGACCCAGTACTTC. Translated, it gives CASSTWDRGLWQETQYF. Filled out from reference TRBV9 and TRBJ2-5, the complete variable domain reads DSGVTQTPKHLITATGQRVTLRCSPRSGDLSVYWYQQSLDQGLQFLIQYYNGEERAKGNILERFSAQQFPDLHSELNLSSLELGDSALYFCASSTWDRGLWQETQYFGPGTRLLVL.

The chain employs TRBV5-4 and TRBJ2-7, with TRBD1 matching over 8 bases. The CDR3 contains 15 residues. Germline V gives CDR1 SGHNT, CDR2 YYREEE (reference sequence). Trimming at V came to 4 bases and at J to 2 bases, leaving 8 bases not matched to a gene. The CDR3, as DNA: TGTGCCAGCAGCGACCGACAGGGGCTAGCCTACGAGCAGTACTTC. It yields the protein CASSDRQGLAYEQYF.

This clonotype was seen more than once but under ten times. J is TRBJ1-1 and V is TRBV7-9, with D possibly matching TRBD1 (5 bases). Per germline, CDR1 SEHNR and CDR2 FQNEAQ (reference sequence). The CDR3 loop spans 15 amino acids. Between the trimmed V and J ends, which lost 4 bases and 5 bases, there was a span of 17 bases. CDR3 sequence (DNA): TGTGCCAGCAGCTCCCCCGAGGGGCTCGGGACTGAAGCTTTCTTT. Its protein is CASSSPEGLGTEAFF.

Many counts were recorded for this clonotype. The chain couples TRBV28 to TRBJ1-5; no clear D. The CDR3 has 13 residues. The V and J ends lost 7 bases and 4 bases respectively, with 11 bases between them. Germline CDR1 and CDR2: MDHEN and SYDVKM. The CDR3 protein is CASTPWRNQPQHF. In DNA form, the CDR3 reads TGTGCCAGCACCCCTTGGCGAAATCAGCCCCAGCATTTT.

The V call is TRBV4-2, the J call TRBJ2-5, with 9 nucleotides matching TRBD1. The CDR3 has 13 residues. Germline loops: CDR1 LGHNA, CDR2 YNFKEQ. V dropped 5 bases and J dropped 5; count of bases not matched to a gene: 3. The chain's CDR3 is CASSATGGETQYF. In nucleotides, the CDR3 is TGTGCCAGCAGCGCGACAGGGGGTGAGACCCAGTACTTC.

This clonotype was recorded a few times. The chain carries TRBV6-6 and TRBJ1-3; no clear D. The germline V gene has CDR1 MNHNY and CDR2 SVGAGI (reference sequence). The CDR3 loop spans 14 amino acids. The V end was cut by 3 bases, the J end by 8 bases, with 14 bases between. The CDR3 protein is CASSYGTPRDTIYF. CDR3 bases: TGTGCCAGCAGTTATGGAACCCCTCGGGACACCATATATTTT.

This clonotype occurred a few times. This sequence joins TRBV5-1 and TRBJ2-7, with D perhaps matching TRBD1 (6 bases). Germline CDR1 reads SGHRS; CDR2 reads YFSETQ. The CDR3 contains 14 residues. V lost 0 bases, J lost 3 bases, and 10 bases lay in between. Here the CDR3 DNA reads TGCGCCAGCAGCTTGGCGGGACAAAACTACGAGCAGTACTTC. Translated: CASSLAGQNYEQYF.